Shown below are 6 T cell receptor beta chains from a single sample sequenced in a study of blood T cell repertoires in COVID-19. Sequencing used immunoSEQ multiplex PCR; TCRdb keeps in-frame clones, though not all of them. The sample includes about 370,000 clones, roughly 90% of them seen just once. Sequenced input: peripheral blood. These receptors were taken from a woman between 25 and 40 years old with COVID-19, enrolled during active disease.

The chain has TRBV10-2 and TRBJ2-5, with a weak D call TRBD1 (6 bases). Trimming pared 0 bases from V and 2 bases from J, leaving 10 bases between. CDR1 is WSHSY, CDR2 SAAADI, per germline. The CDR3 sequence is 15 residues long. The CDR3 nucleotides are TGCGCCAGCAGTGAGTCTATAGGGGGTCAAGAGACCCAGTACTTC. Protein sequence: CASSESIGGQETQYF.

The gene calls are TRBV5-6 and TRBJ2-3; 11 bases align to TRBD2. Germline V gene sequence: CDR1 SGHDT, CDR2 YYEEEE. This CDR3 comprises 15 residues. Germline trimming cut 5 bases from V and 4 bases from J; bases unmatched to any gene: 6. In nucleotides, the CDR3 is TGTGCCAGCAGGGATACTAGCGGGAGCGCAGATACGCAGTATTTT. Protein: CASRDTSGSADTQYF.

The rearrangement uses TRBV6-5 and TRBJ2-7; perhaps TRBD1 as D (6 bases). Germline V CDR1 and CDR2: MNHEY, SVGAGI. Deletions cut 3 bases from V and 2 bases from J, with 14 bases between. This CDR3 has 15 amino acids. In nucleotides, the CDR3 is TGTGCCAGCAGTTATGGTCCGAGGGGGACCTACGAGCAGTACGTC. Its translation: CASSYGPRGTYEQYV.

This chain links TRBV29-1 with TRBJ1-2, with TRBD1 as a possible D gene (5 bases). This CDR3 is built from 12 residues. Germline CDR1 reads SQVTM; CDR2 reads ANQGSEA. With 6 bases removed from V and 8 bases from J, the gap between germline ends came to 16 bases. DNA for the CDR3: TGCAGCGTCACCTGGGGCCTGGAGGGCTACACCTTC. Protein sequence: CSVTWGLEGYTF. Full variable domain (missing parts from reference TRBV29-1 and TRBJ1-2): SAVISQKPSRDICQRGTSLTIQCQVDSQVTMMFWYRQQPGQSLTLIATANQGSEATYESGFVIDKFPISRPNLTFSTLTVSNMSPEDSSIYLCSVTWGLEGYTFGSGTRLTVV.

The chain links TRBV28 to TRBJ2-3; 8 nucleotides match TRBD1. Germline lookup yields CDR1 MDHEN and CDR2 SYDVKM. CDR3 length equals 13 residues. J lost 3 bases, V lost 9 bases, and 5 bases had no gene match. The CDR3: CASEDRVTDTQYF. The CDR3 DNA reads TGTGCCAGTGAGGACAGGGTGACAGATACGCAGTATTTT. Looking up the rest from reference TRBV28 and TRBJ2-3 gives the full variable domain: DVKVTQSSRYLVKRTGEKVFLECVQDMDHENMFWYRQDPGLGLRLIYFSYDVKMKEKGDIPEGYSVSREKKERFSLILESASTNQTSMYLCASEDRVTDTQYFGPGTRLTVL.

This sequence joins TRBV5-4 and TRBJ1-2, with D possibly matching TRBD1 (6 bases). CDR3 size: 15 residues. Per germline, CDR1 SGHNT and CDR2 YYREEE (reference sequence). Trimming shortened V by 0 bases and J by 4 bases, and 13 bases separated the two germline ends. In nucleotides, the CDR3 is TGTGCCAGCAGCTTGGCGACAGGTGAGGGCTATGGCTACACCTTC. This encodes CASSLATGEGYGYTF.